The next 25 T cell receptor beta chains were all read from a single sample in a study of graft-versus-host responses after intestinal transplantation. TCRdb's copy holds only in-frame clones and misses some; the assay was immunoSEQ multiplex PCR. The table has some 120,000 clones, about nine tenths seen once. These receptors' targets are unknown. Sequencing was performed on unstimulated CD4+ T cells sorted from spleen or lymph node cells, taken before intestinal transplant. The source is a human donor who received an intestinal transplant.

The rearrangement joins TRBV11-2 to TRBJ1-5; D is ambiguous. This CDR3 has 15 amino acids. The V end lost 5 bases, the J end lost 8 bases, and 19 bases lay between the germline ends. The germline CDR1 and CDR2 sequences are SGHAT and FQNNGV. CDR3 coding DNA: TGTGCCAGCAGCCGAGGGTCCGTACAGTGGGAGCCCCAGCATTTT. It codes for CASSRGSVQWEPQHF.

Worth noting for this clone: A junction end diverges from the germline sequence, so it may reflect a read error. The chain carries TRBV6-5 and TRBJ2-7; 9 nucleotides agree with TRBD1. The length of the CDR3 is 14 residues. Germline CDR1 and CDR2: MNHEY and SVGAGI. This CDR3 is CASSERDRAFTPSF. The CDR3 coding sequence is TGTGCCAGCAGTGAAAGGGACAGGGCCTTCACTCCTTCCTTC.

The chain has TRBV27 and TRBJ1-2, with a possible D match to TRBD1 (5 bases). Trimming cost V 5 bases and J 2 bases, with 9 bases left between them. This CDR3 region has 13 residues. Germline lookup yields CDR1 MNHEY and CDR2 SMNVEV (reference sequence). The CDR3 spells CASSPAGNYGYTF. The CDR3 DNA reads TGTGCCAGCAGTCCGGCAGGGAACTATGGCTACACCTTC.

This clone appeared a single time. This sequence joins TRBV6-5 and TRBJ2-1, with TRBD2 matching over 11 bases. Germline V gene lookup returns CDR1 MNHEY and CDR2 SVGAGI. The CDR3 runs to 15 residues. The trim removed 6 bases at V and 6 bases at J, leaving 7 bases unmatched. The CDR3 DNA sequence: TGTGCCAGCAGACAACTAGCGGGAGTCGCCAATGAGCAGTTCTTC. Protein sequence: CASRQLAGVANEQFF.

The chain recombines TRBV7-9 with TRBJ2-7; D is unresolved. V lost 6 bases and J lost 3, with 9 bases in between. Germline V lookup: CDR1 SEHNR, CDR2 FQNEAQ (reference sequence). This CDR3 spans 12 amino acids. The CDR3: CASSPRNYEQYF. The CDR3, as DNA: TGTGCCAGCAGTCCTCGTAACTACGAGCAGTACTTC.

The chain recombines TRBV19 with TRBJ1-3, with D perhaps TRBD1 (6 bases). The ends were cut back, 5 bases at V and 0 bases at J, with 11 bases in the middle. The germline V gene has CDR1 LNHDA and CDR2 SQIVND (reference sequence). The CDR3 contains 15 residues. Here the CDR3 DNA reads TGTGCCAGTAGTGTGGACAGTTACTCTGGAAACACCATATATTTT. Protein: CASSVDSYSGNTIYF. The full variable domain, in which reference TRBV19 and TRBJ1-3 provide the parts outside the CDR3, is DGGITQSPKYLFRKEGQNVTLSCEQNLNHDAMYWYRQDPGQGLRLIYYSQIVNDFQKGDIAEGYSVSREKKESFPLTVTSAQKNPTAFYLCASSVDSYSGNTIYFGEGSWLTVV.

In DNA, the CDR3 is TGTGCCAGTAGTATCCGGAGGCCCTATAATTCACCCCTCCACTTT. Encoded protein: CASSIRRPYNSPLHF. V is TRBV19 and J is TRBJ1-6; D remains ambiguous. This CDR3 region has 15 residues. Germline V lookup: CDR1 LNHDA, CDR2 SQIVND (reference sequence). Deletions cut 3 bases from V and 2 bases from J, with 8 bases between.

V gene TRBV27 combines with J gene TRBJ2-1; D is unclear. This CDR3 comprises 15 residues. Trimming left V 3 bases short and J 4 bases short, with 13 bases between. The germline V gene has CDR1 MNHEY and CDR2 SMNVEV (reference sequence). DNA of the CDR3: TGTGCCAGCAGTTTGGGCGCGACGAAGTACAATGAGCAGTTCTTC. Translating it yields CASSLGATKYNEQFF.

This clone turned up a few times. The chain is built from TRBV6-6 and TRBJ2-7, with 10 positions matching TRBD1. J gave up 4 bases and V 2 bases, and 5 bases lay outside the gene matches. In germline, CDR1 is MNHNY, CDR2 SVGAGI (reference sequence). This CDR3 is built from 15 residues. The DNA for the CDR3 is TGTGCCAGCAGTTACGACGGACAGGGGGGGTACGAGCAGTACTTC. It encodes CASSYDGQGGYEQYF.

The rearrangement joins TRBV5-1 to TRBJ2-1, with D possibly TRBD2 on 5 matching bases. Germline lookup yields CDR1 SGHRS and CDR2 YFSETQ. The CDR3 has 14 amino acids. V lost 4 bases and J 8 bases, leaving 16 bases between the germline ends. The CDR3 coding sequence is TGCGCCAGCAGCCCGCCTACTAGTCTCGATGAGCAGTTCTTC. Its protein product is CASSPPTSLDEQFF.

This rearrangement joins TRBV7-9 to TRBJ2-7; possibly TRBD1 for D (5 bases). V lost 2 bases and J 2 bases, leaving 10 bases between the germline ends. The CDR3 has 14 amino acids. CDR1 SEHNR and CDR2 FQNEAQ come from the germline V gene (reference sequence). CDR3 DNA: TGTGCCAGCAGCTTAACCGGACATACCTACGAGCAGTACTTC. Translating it yields CASSLTGHTYEQYF.

The V call is TRBV4-3, the J call TRBJ2-6, with D possibly being TRBD1 (5 bases). The CDR3 is 17 amino acids. Germline-derived CDR1 and CDR2 are LGHNA and YSLEER. V dropped 3 bases and J dropped 0 bases, with 12 bases sitting between them. CDR3 residues: CASSHLVGVSGANVLTF. The CDR3 DNA reads TGCGCCAGCAGCCACCTCGTAGGGGTCTCTGGGGCCAACGTCCTGACTTTC.

V is TRBV18 and J is TRBJ2-5, with 11 bases identical to TRBD2. The DNA end favors TRBJ2-7, so the J call may be wrong. Germline V gene lookup returns CDR1 KGHSH and CDR2 LQKENI. The CDR3 contains 17 residues. CDR3 DNA: TGTGCCAGCTCACAGACTAGCGGGACCTTTTCAGTCTACGAGCAGTACTTC. Residues: CASSQTSGTFSVYEQYF.

This chain uses TRBV6-1 with TRBJ2-3; D gene ambiguous. Germline assignment: CDR1 MNHNS and CDR2 SASEGT. The V end was cut by 6 bases, the J end by 4 bases, with 14 bases between. The CDR3 spans 14 residues. The CDR3 region is CASRLIFKPDTQYF. The CDR3 DNA is TGTGCCAGCAGACTGATTTTTAAACCAGATACGCAGTATTTT.

This clone occurred once. The CDR3 protein is CASLGQPNTEAFF. CDR3 DNA sequence: TGTGCCAGTTTGGGACAACCGAACACTGAAGCTTTCTTT. The chain carries TRBV28 and TRBJ1-1, with D perhaps TRBD1 (6 bases). The germline gives CDR1 MDHEN, CDR2 SYDVKM. There are 13 residues in the CDR3. V was trimmed by 9 bases and J by 1 base, leaving 12 bases between them.

V and J are TRBV7-9 and TRBJ2-1, with 8 bases lining up with TRBD1. Unmatched junction bases numbered 5, after V lost 4 bases and J lost 6 bases. CDR1 is SEHNR, CDR2 FQNEAQ, per germline (reference sequence). The CDR3 has 14 residues. The CDR3 protein is CASSWTGLLNEQFF. CDR3 DNA: TGTGCCAGCAGCTGGACAGGGTTACTCAATGAGCAGTTCTTC.

The V gene is TRBV27, the J gene TRBJ2-7, with 12 bases identical to TRBD2. Germline V lookup: CDR1 MNHEY, CDR2 SMNVEV (reference sequence). V shed 6 bases and J 2 bases; nucleotides not matched to a gene: 5. This CDR3 region has 15 residues. CDR3 sequence: CASRRLAGATYEQYF. Written as DNA, the CDR3 is TGTGCCAGCAGAAGACTAGCGGGAGCTACCTACGAGCAGTACTTC.

The chain employs TRBV5-6 and TRBJ1-1; 7 positions agree with TRBD1. CDR3 length: 14 amino acids. V gave up 2 bases and J gave up 1 base; unmatched junction bases: 2. Per the germline V gene, CDR1 is SGHDT and CDR2 is YYEEEE. The CDR3 protein is CASSLGTANTEAFF. The CDR3 DNA reads as TGTGCCAGCAGCTTAGGGACAGCGAACACTGAAGCTTTCTTT.

The chain is built from TRBV5-4 and TRBJ2-3, with a weak D call TRBD2 (6 bases). CDR3 length: 15 residues. Germline V CDR1 and CDR2: SGHNT, YYREEE (reference sequence). V was pared by 1 base and J by 4 bases, with 13 bases between. In nucleotides, the CDR3 is TGTGCCAGCAGCTTGAAACTAGCCGAGGCAGATACGCAGTATTTT. It yields the protein CASSLKLAEADTQYF. The whole variable domain, remainder taken from reference TRBV5-4 and TRBJ2-3, is ETGVTQSPTHLIKTRGQQVTLRCSSQSGHNTVSWYQQALGQGPQFIFQYYREEENGRGNFPPRFSGLQFPNYSSELNVNALELDDSALYLCASSLKLAEADTQYFGPGTRLTVL.

V and J are TRBV7-2 and TRBJ1-5; D uncertain. In germline, CDR1 is SGHTA, CDR2 FQGNSA. The CDR3 is 13 amino acids. The V gene lost 1 base and the J gene lost 6 bases, with 7 bases spanning the gap. DNA for the CDR3: TGTGCCAGCAGCTTAGACCCGGTTCAGCCCCAGCATTTT. Translating gives CASSLDPVQPQHF.

In this sample, this clone turned up a few times. This chain uses TRBV12-2 with TRBJ1-6; the listed D gene, TRBD1, was not tested against the DNA. TRBV12-2 is tagged as a pseudogene. The CDR3 is 14 residues long. The CDR3 sequence: CASRFPGYNSPLHF. CDR3 sequence (DNA): TGTGCAAGTCGCTTTCCAGGGTATAATTCACCCCTCCACTTT.

The CDR3 coding sequence is TGTGCCAGCAGTTCGGGACTAGCGGGAGTTGGGTACGAGCAGTACTTC. Translating it yields CASSSGLAGVGYEQYF. This chain connects TRBV27 to TRBJ2-7; 14 positions agree with TRBD2. J lost 4 bases, V lost 4 bases, and 6 bases had no gene match. Germline lookup yields CDR1 MNHEY and CDR2 SMNVEV (reference sequence). The CDR3 consists of 16 residues.

This sequence joins TRBV4-3 and TRBJ2-1; 15 bases line up with TRBD2. The CDR3 extends over 15 amino acids. Germline CDR1 LGHNA, CDR2 YSLEER. J lost 10 bases, V lost 2 bases, and 3 bases had no gene match. The CDR3 DNA sequence: TGCGCCAGCAGCCAACCGGGACTAGCGGGGGGCGAGCAGTTCTTC. As protein: CASSQPGLAGGEQFF.

The gene calls are TRBV11-3 and TRBJ2-6; D perhaps matches TRBD2 (5 bases). CDR1 SGHNT and CDR2 YENEEA come from the germline V gene. The CDR3 totals 16 residues. V was trimmed by 5 bases and J by 0 bases, leaving 11 bases between them. The CDR3 loop reads CASSPGGLSGANVLTF. Written as DNA, the CDR3 is TGTGCCAGCAGCCCCGGCGGGCTCTCTGGGGCCAACGTCCTGACTTTC.

J is TRBJ2-1 and V is TRBV27, with 14 nucleotides matching TRBD2. CDR1 and CDR2 from the germline V gene are MNHEY and SMNVEV (reference sequence). The CDR3 totals 17 residues. J was trimmed by 4 bases and V by 5 bases; bases with no gene match: 7. This chain's CDR3 is CASSTTSGRAYYNEQFF. In DNA form, the CDR3 reads TGTGCCAGCAGTACGACTAGCGGGAGGGCCTATTACAATGAGCAGTTCTTC.